The rows below give T cell receptor beta chains drawn from one sample of a study of blood T cell repertoires in COVID-19. Using immunoSEQ multiplex PCR, the repertoire was profiled, and TCRdb retains in-frame clones only, with some absent. The repertoire consists of under 250,000 clones, with about nine tenths occurring once and the leading ten covering less than 3.5%. The sequencing input was peripheral blood. These receptors were taken from a woman aged 55-69 years with acute or convalescent COVID-19. Both conserved end residues are part of each CDR3. Each record gives: J gene, clone size, V gene, D gene, CDR3 protein, CDR3 DNA. The D gene is left open where the match is weak. Not every row has a clone size; where given, it reads once, few, many or a size class.

TRBJ2-1 NA TRBV5-1 NA CASSFRGATYNEQFF TGCGCCAGCAGCTTCAGGGGGGCCACCTACAATGAGCAGTTCTTC
TRBJ2-7 NA TRBV6-2/TRBV6-3 TRBD2 CASSYPRTSGGQGEQYF TGTGCCAGCAGTTACCCTAGGACTAGCGGGGGACAGGGCGAGCAGTACTTC
TRBJ2-1 NA TRBV7-2 TRBD2 CASSLAGRGGLSLRQFF TGTGCCAGCAGCTTAGCGGGGCGGGGGGGCCTTTCGCTACGGCAGTTCTTC
TRBJ1-2 NA TRBV2 NA CASSQGNYGYTF TGTGCCAGCAGTCAGGGTAACTATGGCTACACCTTC
TRBJ1-4 NA TRBV28 NA CASSLPYEKLFF TGTGCCAGCAGCCTTCCTTATGAAAAACTGTTTTTT
TRBJ1-2 NA TRBV28 NA CASSDSTNYGYTF TGTGCCAGCAGTGACAGCACTAACTATGGCTACACCTTC
TRBJ1-2 NA TRBV6-5 NA CASSRSSDTF TGTGCCAGCAGTCGGTCGTCGGACACCTTC
TRBJ1-5 NA TRBV6-2/TRBV6-3 TRBD1 CASSDRSTGRVQPQHF TGTGCCAGCAGTGACCGATCGACAGGGCGGGTTCAGCCCCAGCATTTT
TRBJ2-2 NA TRBV10-3 TRBD2 CAIRGLGGTGELFF TGTGCCATCAGGGGACTCGGGGGGACCGGGGAGCTGTTTTTT
TRBJ2-1 NA TRBV5-5 TRBD1 CASSLDRGPYNEQFF TGTGCCAGCAGTCTGGACAGGGGCCCCTACAATGAGCAGTTCTTC
TRBJ2-3 once TRBV11-3 NA CASSRVGGPTDTQYF TGTGCCAGCAGCCGGGTTGGAGGGCCCACAGATACGCAGTATTTT
TRBJ2-3 NA TRBV6-6 NA CASSYAFSTDTQYF TGTGCCAGCAGTTACGCGTTTAGCACAGATACGCAGTATTTT
TRBJ2-7 few TRBV3-1/TRBV3-2 TRBD2 CASSPIAGAQYEQYF TGTGCCAGCAGCCCCATAGCGGGAGCCCAATACGAGCAGTACTTC
TRBJ2-5 NA TRBV24-1 TRBD2 CATSDQGLAGETQYF TGTGCCACCAGTGACCAAGGCCTAGCGGGAGAGACCCAGTACTTC
TRBJ1-6 NA TRBV18 NA CASATDSGDSPLHF TGTGCCAGCGCAACCGATTCCGGGGATTCACCCCTCCACTTT
TRBJ2-3 NA TRBV7-9 NA CASSLGQTDTQYF TGTGCCAGCAGCTTAGGACAAACAGATACGCAGTATTTT
TRBJ2-7 NA TRBV5-1 NA CASSFGSSYEQYF TGCGCCAGCAGCTTTGGTAGCTCCTACGAGCAGTACTTC
TRBJ2-7 few TRBV7-2 TRBD2 CASSWTSGSYEQYF TGTGCCAGCAGTTGGACTAGCGGGAGCTACGAGCAGTACTTC
TRBJ2-1 NA TRBV19 TRBD2 CASSIGLAGGHEQFF TGTGCCAGTAGTATAGGACTAGCGGGAGGTCATGAGCAGTTCTTC
TRBJ2-2 NA TRBV27 NA CASSPRGIQGPGELFF TGTGCCAGCAGTCCTAGGGGAATACAGGGTCCCGGGGAGCTGTTTTTT
TRBJ1-5 few TRBV19 TRBD1 CASTGTGVIGNQPQHF TGTGCCAGTACGGGGACAGGGGTAATTGGCAATCAGCCCCAGCATTTT
TRBJ1-1 NA TRBV7-9 NA CASSLTQNTEAFF TGTGCCAGCAGCTTAACACAGAACACTGAAGCTTTCTTT
TRBJ2-7 NA TRBV4-2 TRBD2 CASSQDPSGGYEQYF TGTGCCAGCAGCCAAGATCCTAGCGGGGGCTACGAGCAGTACTTC
TRBJ1-2 NA TRBV30 TRBD1 CAWSAGTAFYGYTF TGTGCCTGGAGTGCCGGGACAGCGTTCTATGGCTACACCTTC
TRBJ2-7 NA TRBV18 TRBD1 CASSLTTSGQGSYEQYF TGTGCCAGCTCACTTACTACCTCGGGACAGGGCTCCTACGAGCAGTACTTC
TRBJ1-5 NA TRBV6-6 NA CASSSLVSNQPQHF TGTGCCAGCAGTTCTCTCGTTAGCAATCAGCCCCAGCATTTT
TRBJ2-1 NA TRBV6-6 TRBD2 CASSYEAGGPNEQFF TGTGCCAGCAGTTACGAGGCGGGAGGTCCCAATGAGCAGTTCTTC
TRBJ2-7 NA TRBV7-9 NA CASSFSHVTGVYEQYF TGTGCCAGCAGCTTCTCCCACGTGACGGGTGTCTACGAGCAGTACTTC
TRBJ1-1 NA TRBV5-1 TRBD1 CASSSQGASNTEAFF TGCGCCAGCAGCTCGCAGGGGGCTTCGAACACTGAAGCTTTCTTT
TRBJ1-1 NA TRBV27 TRBD1 CASSLARDRANTEAFF TGTGCCAGCAGTTTAGCTCGGGACAGGGCAAACACTGAAGCTTTCTTT
TRBJ2-1 once TRBV3-1/TRBV3-2 TRBD1 CASSLHRGKTDNEQFF TGTGCCAGCAGCCTCCACAGGGGGAAAACGGACAATGAGCAGTTCTTC
TRBJ1-6 NA TRBV4-2 NA CASSQDPLKSSYNSPLHF TGTGCCAGCAGCCAAGATCCGCTGAAGAGCTCCTATAATTCACCCCTCCACTTT
TRBJ1-6 NA TRBV9 NA CASSVGGSYNSPLHF TGTGCCAGCAGCGTAGGCGGGTCCTATAATTCACCCCTCCACTTT
TRBJ2-5 NA TRBV7-2 TRBD1 CASSLNPTGGQETQYF TGTGCCAGCAGCTTAAACCCCACAGGGGGACAAGAGACCCAGTACTTC
TRBJ2-2 few TRBV19 NA CASSITTVGELFF TGTGCCAGTAGTATAACTACTGTTGGGGAGCTGTTTTTT
TRBJ1-2 NA TRBV24-1 TRBD1 CATSDGTDPDYGYTF TGTGCCACCAGTGATGGGACAGACCCAGACTATGGCTACACCTTC
TRBJ1-1 NA TRBV18 TRBD1 CASTPGTGTTEAFF TGTGCCAGCACTCCTGGGACAGGAACCACTGAAGCTTTCTTT
TRBJ1-1 NA TRBV19 TRBD1 CASSIDSGRGESRTEAFF TGTGCCAGTAGTATCGATTCAGGCAGGGGGGAATCAAGAACTGAAGCTTTCTTT
TRBJ2-3 NA TRBV10-3 TRBD2 CAISSWTSGSTDTQYF TGTGCCATCAGTAGCTGGACTAGCGGGAGTACAGATACGCAGTATTTT
TRBJ1-2 NA TRBV27 TRBD1 CASRMTGTNGYTF TGTGCCAGCAGGATGACAGGGACGAATGGCTACACCTTC
TRBJ2-5 NA TRBV7-2 NA CASSQPGVRMRETQYF TGTGCCAGCAGCCAACCGGGAGTACGGATGCGAGAGACCCAGTACTTC
TRBJ1-6 NA TRBV3-1/TRBV3-2 NA CASSPGLSSPLHF TGTGCCAGCAGCCCGGGACTGAGTTCACCCCTCCACTTT
TRBJ2-7 NA TRBV9 NA CASSPTSGMSSYEQYF TGTGCCAGCAGCCCAACGTCGGGAATGAGCTCCTACGAGCAGTACTTC
TRBJ2-7 NA TRBV18 TRBD1 CASSHTGTGGYEQYF TGTGCCAGCTCACATACTGGGACAGGCGGCTACGAGCAGTACTTC
TRBJ2-1 NA TRBV4-2 NA CASSQDLGSPSYNEQFF TGTGCCAGCAGCCAAGATCTCGGGTCCCCCTCCTACAATGAGCAGTTCTTC
TRBJ1-4 NA TRBV6-6 NA CASSYSSPGSNEKLFF TGTGCCAGCAGTTACTCTTCCCCAGGCTCTAATGAAAAACTGTTTTTT
TRBJ1-5 few TRBV7-9 NA CASSLTQGSNQPQHF TGTGCCAGCAGCCTTACCCAGGGGAGCAATCAGCCCCAGCATTTT